Listed below are T cell receptor beta chains from one sample, sequenced in a study of T cell changes during pregnancy in multiple sclerosis. Data came from immunoSEQ multiplex PCR; TCRdb stores just in-frame clones and leaves some out. In the table there are about 70,000 clones, about 91% of which are singletons. This sample comprised peripheral blood, obtained in the first trimester of pregnancy. The source of these receptors is a female donor with multiple sclerosis, enrolled in a pregnancy study. Both conserved end residues are part of each CDR3. D genes are given only for firm matches. A row's size may be missing; if present it is once, few, many or a size class.

CDR3aa	CDR3nt	abundance	v_gene	j_gene	d_gene
CASSPRQANEKLFF	TGCGCCAGCAGCCCAAGACAGGCAAATGAAAAACTGTTTTTT	.	TRBV5-1	TRBJ1-4	.
CASSLNRGQGTTMYGYTF	TGTGCCAGCAGTCTCAATAGGGGACAGGGGACCACCATGTATGGCTACACCTTC	.	TRBV28	TRBJ1-2	TRBD1
CASSFPSGGAWSGELFF	TGTGCCAGCAGCTTTCCTAGCGGGGGGGCCTGGTCCGGGGAGCTGTTTTTT	.	TRBV11-1	TRBJ2-2	TRBD2
CASSAPKGLGLGLTDTQYF	TGTGCCAGCAGTGCACCAAAAGGGTTGGGACTGGGGTTAACAGATACGCAGTATTTT	.	TRBV2	TRBJ2-3	.
CASRREGAVTDTQYF	TGTGCCAGCAGACGAGAGGGGGCAGTCACAGATACGCAGTATTTT	.	TRBV2	TRBJ2-3	TRBD1
CASSSLVGGGSGNTIYF	TGTGCCAGCAGCTCCTTGGTAGGGGGCGGCTCTGGAAACACCATATATTTT	.	TRBV7-6	TRBJ1-3	TRBD1
CASSLDSYTEAFF	TGCGCCAGCAGCTTGGACAGTTACACTGAAGCTTTCTTT	.	TRBV5-1	TRBJ1-1	.
CASSSGGKNQPQHF	TGTGCCAGCAGCTCCGGGGGAAAAAATCAGCCCCAGCATTTT	.	TRBV7-9	TRBJ1-5	.
CASSVGVGEVNTEAFF	TGTGCCAGCAGCGTAGGAGTAGGGGAGGTGAACACTGAAGCTTTCTTT	.	TRBV9	TRBJ1-1	.
CASSIGQGTKNIQYF	TGTGCCAGTAGTATTGGACAGGGGACCAAAAACATTCAGTACTTC	.	TRBV19	TRBJ2-4	TRBD1
CASSLNPGSGNTIYF	TGTGCCAGCAGCTTAAATCCCGGCTCTGGAAACACCATATATTTT	.	TRBV7-3	TRBJ1-3	.
CAISENGQNSPLHF	TGTGCCATCAGTGAGAATGGGCAGAATTCACCCCTCCACTTT	.	TRBV10-3	TRBJ1-6	.
CASSVDPAGELFF	TGTGCCAGCAGCGTAGATCCAGCCGGGGAGCTGTTTTTT	once	TRBV9	TRBJ2-2	.
CASSLEPSSRNYGYTF	TGTGCCAGCAGCTTGGAGCCTTCAAGTCGGAACTATGGCTACACCTTC	.	TRBV5-5	TRBJ1-2	.
CASSSSDRAYNQPQHF	TGTGCCAGCAGCTCATCGGACAGGGCTTACAATCAGCCCCAGCATTTT	.	TRBV7-6	TRBJ1-5	TRBD1
CATGSRYEQYF	TGTGCCACAGGATCCCGATACGAGCAGTACTTC	.	TRBV19	TRBJ2-7	.
CAWRQQGTGELFF	TGTGCCTGGAGACAACAGGGAACCGGGGAGCTGTTTTTT	.	TRBV30	TRBJ2-2	.
CASSLGTRGETQYF	TGTGCCAGCAGTTTGGGCACCAGGGGAGAGACCCAGTACTTC	.	TRBV6-5	TRBJ2-5	.
CASTTSSSYNEQFF	TGTGCCTCTACGACTAGCTCCTCCTACAATGAGCAGTTCTTC	once	TRBV30	TRBJ2-1	TRBD2
CASSLDPSGRAGITGELFF	TGTGCCAGCAGCTTAGATCCTAGCGGGAGGGCCGGAATCACCGGGGAGCTGTTTTTT	.	TRBV7-6	TRBJ2-2	TRBD2
CASSQERDSPLHF	TGTGCCAGCAGCCAAGAGCGAGATTCACCCCTCCACTTT	.	TRBV9	TRBJ1-6	.
CASSLAARHNEQFF	TGCGCCAGCAGCTTGGCGGCGAGGCACAATGAGCAGTTCTTC	.	TRBV5-1	TRBJ2-1	.
CASSLVQASTDTQYF	TGCGCCAGCAGCTTGGTGCAGGCCAGCACAGATACGCAGTATTTT	.	TRBV5-1	TRBJ2-3	.
CASSLAREALETGELFF	TGCGCCAGCAGCTTGGCCAGGGAGGCGTTGGAGACCGGGGAGCTGTTTTTT	.	TRBV5-1	TRBJ2-2	.
CSVGGGDEKLFF	TGCAGCGTCGGAGGGGGCGATGAAAAACTGTTTTTT	.	TRBV29-1	TRBJ1-4	TRBD1
CASSRTSGTYEQYF	TGTGCCAGCAGCCGGACTAGCGGAACCTACGAGCAGTACTTC	.	TRBV7-2	TRBJ2-7	TRBD2
CASSEVAGQQETQYF	TGTGCCAGCAGTGAAGTAGCGGGGCAGCAAGAGACCCAGTACTTC	.	TRBV6-1	TRBJ2-5	TRBD2
CASSPTIGDQNYEQYF	TGTGCCAGCAGCCCGACCATAGGGGATCAGAACTACGAGCAGTACTTC	.	TRBV4-2	TRBJ2-7	.
CASSLAGGLRDGYTF	TGTGCCAGCAGCTTAGCGGGGGGACTCCGGGATGGCTACACCTTC	.	TRBV7-6	TRBJ1-2	.
CASSIRGQGRNQPQHF	TGTGCCAGTAGTATCCGGGGACAGGGGAGAAATCAGCCCCAGCATTTT	few	TRBV19	TRBJ1-5	TRBD1
CASSSAGTGDGYTF	TGTGCCAGCAGTTCGGCCGGGACAGGGGATGGCTACACCTTC	.	TRBV28	TRBJ1-2	TRBD1
CASSLGGGQGNTEAFF	TGTGCCAGCAGCTTGGGCGGTGGACAGGGGAACACTGAAGCTTTCTTT	.	TRBV5-5	TRBJ1-1	TRBD1
CASSQAGDTQYF	TGTGCCAGTTCACAGGCCGGGGATACGCAGTATTTT	once	TRBV19	TRBJ2-3	.
CASSWTGGGGANVLTF	TGCGCCAGCAGCTGGACAGGGGGCGGTGGGGCCAACGTCCTGACTTTC	.	TRBV5-1	TRBJ2-6	TRBD1
CASSSGQGRSYEQYF	TGTGCCAGCAGTTCCGGACAGGGGCGATCCTACGAGCAGTACTTC	.	TRBV6-5	TRBJ2-7	TRBD1
CASSLAVYGYTF	TGTGCCAGCAGTTTAGCGGTCTATGGCTACACCTTC	.	TRBV28	TRBJ1-2	.
CASSVDLVTGWNSPLHF	TGTGCCAGCAGCGTAGACCTGGTGACAGGGTGGAATTCACCCCTCCACTTT	.	TRBV9	TRBJ1-6	TRBD1